Detailed here is one TCR beta chain. Antigen unknown. The source of the sample is a study of T cell responses to AZD1222 COVID-19 vaccine. This CDR3 has 16 residues. The V gene lost 2 bases and the J gene lost 2 bases, with 13 bases spanning the gap. CDR1 is LNHDA, CDR2 SQIVND, per germline (reference sequence). Some clones are missing from TCRdb's copy, which holds only in-frame ones; the method was immunoSEQ multiplex PCR. The sample holds more than 85,000 clones; approximately 89% are singletons and the top ten take about 4%. Study conclusions and caveats: When two AZD1222 doses had been given, Spike-specific TCR breadth and depth rose. Among spike-specific TCRs, nearly half reportedly target unmutated variant regions. Samples come after the peak T cell response, not at day 14.

The rearrangement uses TRBV19 and TRBJ1-5; the D gene is possibly TRBD1 (5 bases). The sequence derives from an adult who received the AZD1222 COVID-19 vaccine. Sequenced material: peripheral blood, taken 28 days after the second AZD1222 dose. The CDR3, as DNA: TGTGCCAGTAGTATATCTCCCCAGGGCGGCAATCAGCCCCAGCATTTT. Translating it yields CASSISPQGGNQPQHF.